This TCR beta chain was identified in a study of blood T cell repertoires in COVID-19. V was clipped by 7 bases and J by 7 bases; unmatched bases: 17. The CDR3 sequence is 16 residues long. Germline assignment: CDR1 SGHTA and CDR2 FQGNSA. Here immunoSEQ multiplex PCR was the method, and the copy in TCRdb shows in-frame clones only, minus some. The profile shows under 300,000 clones, roughly nine tenths of them singletons. Sequencing used peripheral blood. V and J are TRBV7-2 and TRBJ2-7; TRBD2 matches at 9 bases. This TCR derives from a woman aged 40 to 50 who had recovered from COVID-19. In nucleotides, the CDR3 is TGTGCCAGCAACCCAGAGAGAGCGGGAGGTTTGCGGGAGCAGTACTTC. It is translated as CASNPERAGGLREQYF.